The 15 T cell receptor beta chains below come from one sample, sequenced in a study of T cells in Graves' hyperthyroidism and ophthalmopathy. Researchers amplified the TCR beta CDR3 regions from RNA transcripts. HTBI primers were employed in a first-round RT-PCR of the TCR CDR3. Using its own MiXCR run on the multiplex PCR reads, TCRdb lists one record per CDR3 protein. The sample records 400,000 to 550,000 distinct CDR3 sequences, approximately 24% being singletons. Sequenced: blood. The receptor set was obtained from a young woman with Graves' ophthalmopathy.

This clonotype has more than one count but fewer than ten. CDR3 in DNA: TGTGGGGTGAGGGGGACGGGCCGTCAATACAATGAGCAGTTCTTC. It is translated as CGVRGTGRQYNEQFF. The chain recombines TRBV10-3 with TRBJ2-1, with D perhaps TRBD1 (6 bases). This CDR3 contains 15 residues. The germline V gene has CDR1 ENHRY and CDR2 SYGVKD.

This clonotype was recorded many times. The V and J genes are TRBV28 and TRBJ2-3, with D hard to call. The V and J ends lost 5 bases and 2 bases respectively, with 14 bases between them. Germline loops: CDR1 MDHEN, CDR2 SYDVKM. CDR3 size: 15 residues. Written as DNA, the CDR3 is TGTGCCAGCAGTATCTCCAATGGCCTCACAGATACGCAGTATTTT. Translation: CASSISNGLTDTQYF.

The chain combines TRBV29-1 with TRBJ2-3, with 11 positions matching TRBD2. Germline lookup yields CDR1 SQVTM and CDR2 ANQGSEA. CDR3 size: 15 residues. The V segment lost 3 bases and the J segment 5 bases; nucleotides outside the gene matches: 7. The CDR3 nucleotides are TGCAGCGTTGAGGGGTTAGCGGGGGGGGAAGATACGCAGTATTTT. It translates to CSVEGLAGGEDTQYF.

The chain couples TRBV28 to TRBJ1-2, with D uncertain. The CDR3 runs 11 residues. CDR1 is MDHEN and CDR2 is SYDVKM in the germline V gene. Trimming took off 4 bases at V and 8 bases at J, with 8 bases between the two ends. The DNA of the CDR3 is TGTGCCAGCAGTTACATTAGGGGCTACACCTTC. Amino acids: CASSYIRGYTF.

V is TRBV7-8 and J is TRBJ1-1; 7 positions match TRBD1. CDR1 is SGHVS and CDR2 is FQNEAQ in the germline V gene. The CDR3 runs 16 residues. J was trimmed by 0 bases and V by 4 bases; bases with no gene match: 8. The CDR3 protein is CASSSRGDRLNTEAFF. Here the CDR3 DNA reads TGTGCCAGCAGCTCAAGGGGGGACAGACTGAACACTGAAGCTTTCTTT. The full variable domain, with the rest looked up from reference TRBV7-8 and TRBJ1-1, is GAGVSQSPRYKVAKRGQDVALRCDPISGHVSLFWYQQALGQGPEFLTYFQNEAQLDKSGLPSDRFFAERPEGSVSTLKIQRTQQEDSAVYLCASSSRGDRLNTEAFFGQGTRLTVV.

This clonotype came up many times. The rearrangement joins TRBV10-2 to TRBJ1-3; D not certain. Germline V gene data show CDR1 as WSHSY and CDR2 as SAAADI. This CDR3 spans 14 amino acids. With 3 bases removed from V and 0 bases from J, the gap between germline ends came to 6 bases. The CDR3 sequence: CASSDLASGNTIYF. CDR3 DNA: TGCGCCAGCAGTGATCTGGCCTCTGGAAACACCATATATTTT.

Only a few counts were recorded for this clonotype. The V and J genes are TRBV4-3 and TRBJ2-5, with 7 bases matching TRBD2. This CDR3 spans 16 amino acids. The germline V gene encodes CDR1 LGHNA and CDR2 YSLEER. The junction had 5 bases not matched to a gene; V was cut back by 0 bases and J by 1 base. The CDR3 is CASSQEGLPGQETQYF. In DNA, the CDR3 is TGCGCCAGCAGCCAAGAGGGACTACCAGGCCAAGAGACCCAGTACTTC.

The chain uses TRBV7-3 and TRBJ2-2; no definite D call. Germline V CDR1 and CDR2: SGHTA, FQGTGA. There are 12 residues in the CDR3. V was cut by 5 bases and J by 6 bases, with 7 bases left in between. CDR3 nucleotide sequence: TGTGCCAGCAGCACTGCCGCCGGGGAGCTGTTTTTT. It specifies CASSTAAGELFF.

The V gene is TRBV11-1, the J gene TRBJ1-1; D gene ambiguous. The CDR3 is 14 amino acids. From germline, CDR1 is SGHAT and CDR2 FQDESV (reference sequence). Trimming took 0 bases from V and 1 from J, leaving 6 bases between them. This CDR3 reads CASSLAVKNTEAFF. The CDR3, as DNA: TGTGCCAGCAGCTTAGCGGTTAAGAACACTGAAGCTTTCTTT.

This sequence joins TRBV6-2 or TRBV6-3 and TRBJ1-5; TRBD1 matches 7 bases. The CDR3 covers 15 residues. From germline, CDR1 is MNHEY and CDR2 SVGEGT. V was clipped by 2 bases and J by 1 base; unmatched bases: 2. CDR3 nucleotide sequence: TGTGCCAGCAGTTACACGGGACAGAGCAATCAGCCCCAGCATTTT. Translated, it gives CASSYTGQSNQPQHF.

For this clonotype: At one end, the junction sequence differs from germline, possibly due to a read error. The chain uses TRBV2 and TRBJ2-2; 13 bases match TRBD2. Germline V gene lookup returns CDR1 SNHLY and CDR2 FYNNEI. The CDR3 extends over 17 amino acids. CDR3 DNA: TGTGCCAGCAGCGTGACTAGCGGGGGGCAATTCACCGGGGAGCTGCTTTTT. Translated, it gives CASSVTSGGQFTGELLF.

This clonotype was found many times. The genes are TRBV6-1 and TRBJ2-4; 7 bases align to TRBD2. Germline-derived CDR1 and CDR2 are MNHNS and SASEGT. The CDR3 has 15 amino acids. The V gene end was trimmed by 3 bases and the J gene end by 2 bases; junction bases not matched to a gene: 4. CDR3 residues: CASSDTTSTKNIQYF. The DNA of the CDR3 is TGTGCCAGCAGTGACACGACTAGCACCAAAAACATTCAGTACTTC.

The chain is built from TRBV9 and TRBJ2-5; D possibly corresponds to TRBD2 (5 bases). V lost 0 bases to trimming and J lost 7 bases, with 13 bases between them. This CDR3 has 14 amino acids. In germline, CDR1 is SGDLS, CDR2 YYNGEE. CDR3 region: CASSVEEAIGTQYF. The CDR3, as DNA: TGTGCCAGCAGCGTAGAGGAGGCGATCGGGACCCAGTACTTC.

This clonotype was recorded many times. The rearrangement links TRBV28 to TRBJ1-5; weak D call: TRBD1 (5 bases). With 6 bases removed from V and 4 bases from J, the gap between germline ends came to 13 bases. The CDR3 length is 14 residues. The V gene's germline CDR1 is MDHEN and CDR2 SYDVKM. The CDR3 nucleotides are TGTGCCAGCAGGCCCGACAGCGAGAATCAGCCCCAGCATTTT. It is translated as CASRPDSENQPQHF.

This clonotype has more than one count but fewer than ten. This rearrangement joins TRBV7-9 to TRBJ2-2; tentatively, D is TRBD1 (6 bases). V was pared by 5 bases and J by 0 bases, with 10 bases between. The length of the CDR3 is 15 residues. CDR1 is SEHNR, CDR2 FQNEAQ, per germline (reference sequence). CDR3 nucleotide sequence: TGTGCCAGCAGCCAGGACAGCCCGAACACCGGGGAGCTGTTTTTT. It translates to CASSQDSPNTGELFF.